This TCR beta chain appears in the sequencing data of a study of blood T cell repertoires in COVID-19. About the study: Acute and convalescent COVID-19 samples came from the United States, Italy and Spain.

In its sample, this clone is medium-sized. The V gene lost 3 bases and the J gene lost 4 bases, with 16 bases spanning the gap. Germline CDR1 is SGHKS and CDR2 is YYEKEE (reference sequence). This CDR3 has 15 amino acids. The protocol was immunoSEQ multiplex PCR, while the TCRdb copy is restricted to in-frame clones and leaves out a portion. Here the sample spans about 110,000 clones, roughly 82% being singletons. This TCR came from a woman of 80 years or more with active or convalescent COVID-19. This chain joins TRBV5-5 and TRBJ1-2; D remains unclear. The sample comprised peripheral blood. The CDR3 DNA sequence: TGTGCCAGCAGCTCTCAGTTAACGGAGGTCTATGGCTACACCTTC. Protein: CASSSQLTEVYGYTF.